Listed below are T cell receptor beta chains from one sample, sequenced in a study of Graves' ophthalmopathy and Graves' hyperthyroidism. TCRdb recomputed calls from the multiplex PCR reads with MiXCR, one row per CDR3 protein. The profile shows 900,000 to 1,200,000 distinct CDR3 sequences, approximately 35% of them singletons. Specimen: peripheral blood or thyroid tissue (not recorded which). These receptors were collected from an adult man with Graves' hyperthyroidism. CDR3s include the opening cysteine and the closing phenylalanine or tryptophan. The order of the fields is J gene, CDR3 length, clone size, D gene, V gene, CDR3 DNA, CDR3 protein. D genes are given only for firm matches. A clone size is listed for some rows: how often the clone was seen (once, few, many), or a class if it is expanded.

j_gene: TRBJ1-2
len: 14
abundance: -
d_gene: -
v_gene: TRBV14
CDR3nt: TGTGCCAGCAGCCAAGTAGGGACAATCTATGGCTACACCTTC
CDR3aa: CASSQVGTIYGYTF

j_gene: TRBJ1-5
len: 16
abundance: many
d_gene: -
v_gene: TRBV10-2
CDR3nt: TGCGCCAGCAGTGTTCTGGGGGCGCGAGGCAATCAGCCCCAGCATTTT
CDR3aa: CASSVLGARGNQPQHF

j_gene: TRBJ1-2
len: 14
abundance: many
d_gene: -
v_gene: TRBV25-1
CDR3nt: TGTGCCAGCAGTGAATGGGGGTCTCCCTATGGCTACACCTTC
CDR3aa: CASSEWGSPYGYTF

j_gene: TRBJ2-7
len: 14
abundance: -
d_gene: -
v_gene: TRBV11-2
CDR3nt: TGTGCCAGCAGCTTCTCCATTCCTTTTTACGAGCAGTACTTC
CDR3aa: CASSFSIPFYEQYF

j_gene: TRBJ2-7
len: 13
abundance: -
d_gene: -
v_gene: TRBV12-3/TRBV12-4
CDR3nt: TGTGCCAGCAGTCAGCGGACCGATCACGAGCAGTACTTC
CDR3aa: CASSQRTDHEQYF

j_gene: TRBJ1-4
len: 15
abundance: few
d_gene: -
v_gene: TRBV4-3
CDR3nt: TGCGCCAGCAGCCAGCACGGGCCGACTAATGAAAAACTGTTTTTT
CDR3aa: CASSQHGPTNEKLFF

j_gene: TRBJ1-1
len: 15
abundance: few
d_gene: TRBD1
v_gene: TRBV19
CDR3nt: TGTGCCAGTACCCTTGGGACAGGGAAGAACACTGAAGCTTTCTTT
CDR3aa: CASTLGTGKNTEAFF

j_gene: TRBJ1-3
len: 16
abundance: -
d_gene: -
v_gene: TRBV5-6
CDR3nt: TGTGCCAGCAGCTTGATTGAGGGATTCTCTGGAAACACCATATATTTT
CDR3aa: CASSLIEGFSGNTIYF

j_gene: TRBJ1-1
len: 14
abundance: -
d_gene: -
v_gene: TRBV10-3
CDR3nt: TGTGCCATCAGGAAAGCGAACACCGGGGAGGATGCTTTCTTT
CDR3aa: CAIRKANTGEDAFF

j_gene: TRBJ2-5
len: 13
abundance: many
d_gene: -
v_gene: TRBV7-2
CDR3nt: TGTGCCAGCAGCCCAGACCGGCGGGAGACCCAGTACTTC
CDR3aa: CASSPDRRETQYF

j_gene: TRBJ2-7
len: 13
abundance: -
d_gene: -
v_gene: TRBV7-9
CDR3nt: TGTGCCAGCACCCGGACATTATTCTACAAGCAGTACTTC
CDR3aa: CASTRTLFYKQYF

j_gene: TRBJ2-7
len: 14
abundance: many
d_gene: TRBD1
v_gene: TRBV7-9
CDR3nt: TGTGCCAGCAGCTTAGCTAGGGACAGCTACGAGCAGTACTTC
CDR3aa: CASSLARDSYEQYF

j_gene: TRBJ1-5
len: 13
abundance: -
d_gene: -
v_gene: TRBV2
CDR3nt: TGTGCCAGCAGTTACTCCGAAAGTCAGCCCCAGCATTTT
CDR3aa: CASSYSESQPQHF

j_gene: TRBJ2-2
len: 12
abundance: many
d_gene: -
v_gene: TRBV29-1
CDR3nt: TGCAGCGCGACAGGTTCCACCGGGGAGCTGTTTTTT
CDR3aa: CSATGSTGELFF

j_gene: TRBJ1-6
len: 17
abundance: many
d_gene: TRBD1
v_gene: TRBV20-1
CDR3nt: TGCAGTGCTAGGGGTCGTGGACAGGTTTCCGTAGCTCCACCCCTCCACTTT
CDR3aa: CSARGRGQVSVAPPLHF

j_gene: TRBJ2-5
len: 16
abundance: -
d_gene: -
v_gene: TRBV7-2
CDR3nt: TGTGCCAGCAGCTTAGGCAGAAACCAGTACCAAGAGACCCAGTACTTC
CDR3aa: CASSLGRNQYQETQYF

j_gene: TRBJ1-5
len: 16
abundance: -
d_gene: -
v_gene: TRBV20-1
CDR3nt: TGCAGTGCTAGGAGGTACACCGGGGAAGGCAATCAGCCCCAGCATTTT
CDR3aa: CSARRYTGEGNQPQHF

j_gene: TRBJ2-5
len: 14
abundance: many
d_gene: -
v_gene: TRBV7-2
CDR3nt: TGTGCCAGCAGCTCCCTCGGGGCCCAAGAGACCCAGTACTTC
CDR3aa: CASSSLGAQETQYF

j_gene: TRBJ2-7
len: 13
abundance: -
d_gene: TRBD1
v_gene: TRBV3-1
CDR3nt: TGTGCCAGCAGGGACAGGGGGCGAGGAGAGCAGTACTTC
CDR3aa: CASRDRGRGEQYF

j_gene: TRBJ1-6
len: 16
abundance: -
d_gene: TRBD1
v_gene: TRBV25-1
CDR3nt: TGTGCCAGCAGTGTTTTACAGGCCCAGGGGGCCTCACCCCTCCACTTT
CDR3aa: CASSVLQAQGASPLHF

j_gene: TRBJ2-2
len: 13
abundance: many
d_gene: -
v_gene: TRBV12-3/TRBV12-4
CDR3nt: TGTGCCAGCAGTCCGATCTACACCGGGGAGCTGTTTTTT
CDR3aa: CASSPIYTGELFF

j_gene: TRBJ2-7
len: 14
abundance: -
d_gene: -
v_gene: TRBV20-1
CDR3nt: TGCAGTGCCCTCCCCAGGATAAGCTCCTACGAGCAGTACTTC
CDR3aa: CSALPRISSYEQYF

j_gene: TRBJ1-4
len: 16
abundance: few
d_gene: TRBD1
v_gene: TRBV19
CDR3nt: TGTGCCAGCCGGGACAGGGGACGGGCAACTAATGAAAAACTGTTTTTT
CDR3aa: CASRDRGRATNEKLFF

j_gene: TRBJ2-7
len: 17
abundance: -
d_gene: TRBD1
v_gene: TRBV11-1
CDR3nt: TGTGCCAGCAGCCAAAGTTGGGACAGGGGTCCCTCCTACGAGCAGTACTTC
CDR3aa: CASSQSWDRGPSYEQYF

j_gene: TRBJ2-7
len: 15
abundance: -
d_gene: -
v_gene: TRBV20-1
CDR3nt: TGCAGTGCAAACCATCCACGGACGTACTCCTACGAGCAGTACTTC
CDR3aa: CSANHPRTYSYEQYF

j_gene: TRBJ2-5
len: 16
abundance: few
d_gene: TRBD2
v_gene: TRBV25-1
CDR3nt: TGTGCCAGCAGTGAATTGACTAGCGGGGCCCAAGAGACCCAGTACTTC
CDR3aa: CASSELTSGAQETQYF

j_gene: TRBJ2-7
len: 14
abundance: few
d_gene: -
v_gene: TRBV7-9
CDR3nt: TGTGCCAGCAGCTTAGCGGGGAGGAGAGGGGAGCAGTACTTC
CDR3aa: CASSLAGRRGEQYF

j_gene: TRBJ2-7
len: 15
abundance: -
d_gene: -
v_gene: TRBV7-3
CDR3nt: TGTGCCAGCACCTTCTCCGGGGTACAGGAGGGCGAGCAGTACTTC
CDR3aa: CASTFSGVQEGEQYF